The 31 T cell receptor beta chains given below trace back to one sample, sequenced in a study of control samples from healthy donors and cancer patients. The protocol was immunoSEQ multiplex PCR, while the TCRdb copy is restricted to in-frame clones and leaves out a portion. The sample records around 90,000 clones, around four fifths being singletons. The sequenced material came from blood. These TCRs come from a man younger than 40 in good health.

This clone was counted only a few times. J is TRBJ1-3 and V is TRBV18; a possible D gene is TRBD1 (6 bases). V lost 2 bases to trimming and J lost 2 bases, with 10 bases between them. The CDR3 length is 15 residues. The germline V gene encodes CDR1 KGHSH and CDR2 LQKENI. CDR3 loop: CASSPSRGAGNTIYF. The DNA of the CDR3 is TGTGCCAGCTCACCATCGAGGGGGGCTGGAAACACCATATATTTT.

This rearrangement joins TRBV5-1 to TRBJ1-2; D is possibly TRBD1 (5 bases). V dropped 4 bases and J dropped 3 bases, with 7 bases sitting between them. This CDR3 comprises 12 residues. Germline V lookup: CDR1 SGHRS, CDR2 YFSETQ. The CDR3 sequence: CASSRDHYGYTF. CDR3 in DNA: TGCGCCAGCAGCCGGGACCACTATGGCTACACCTTC.

This clone was counted a single time. V and J are TRBV3-1 (or the pseudogene TRBV3-2) and TRBJ1-6; D unclear. This CDR3 contains 17 residues. Germline values: CDR1 LGHDT, CDR2 YNNKEL (reference sequence). The V end was cut by 0 bases, the J end by 0 bases, with 9 bases between. The CDR3, as DNA: TGTGCCAGCAGCCAAGATACTTTCAGCTCCTATAATTCACCCCTCCACTTT. This gives the protein CASSQDTFSSYNSPLHF.

The V call is TRBV30, the J call TRBJ2-7; D is possibly TRBD1 or TRBD2 (5 bases each). The CDR3 spans 15 residues. V was trimmed by 0 bases and J by 3 bases, leaving 15 bases between them. Germline loops: CDR1 GTSNPN, CDR2 SVGIG (reference sequence). The CDR3 nucleotides are TGTGCCTGGAGTGTACGGGGCAGGGTGGGCTACGAGCAGTACTTC. Protein sequence: CAWSVRGRVGYEQYF.

V gene TRBV5-5 combines with J gene TRBJ1-2; D uncertain. This CDR3 has 16 residues. Germline assignment: CDR1 SGHKS and CDR2 YYEKEE (reference sequence). V dropped 4 bases and J dropped 8 bases, with 24 bases sitting between them. Here the CDR3 reads CASSTDAAASGNGYTF. As DNA, the CDR3 is TGTGCCAGCAGCACAGACGCCGCCGCCTCAGGCAACGGCTACACCTTC.

This clone was seen a handful of times. The CDR3 protein is CASSVRGQGNSPLHF. CDR3 DNA sequence: TGTGCCAGCAGCGTTCGTGGACAGGGGAATTCACCCCTCCACTTT. The V gene is TRBV9, the J gene TRBJ1-6, with 9 bases that match TRBD1. V was pared by 2 bases and J by 7 bases, with 4 bases of the junction left unmatched. The CDR3 runs 15 residues. Germline lookup yields CDR1 SGDLS and CDR2 YYNGEE. Supplemented by reference TRBV9 and TRBJ1-6, the full variable domain reads DSGVTQTPKHLITATGQRVTLRCSPRSGDLSVYWYQQSLDQGLQFLIQYYNGEERAKGNILERFSAQQFPDLHSELNLSSLELGDSALYFCASSVRGQGNSPLHFGNGTRLTVT.

The chain recombines TRBV5-1 with TRBJ1-1; no firm D call. Trimming left V 4 bases short and J 1 base short, with 14 bases between. CDR1 and CDR2 from the germline V gene are SGHRS and YFSETQ. The CDR3 has 15 amino acids. CDR3 in amino acids: CASSPTRLTNTEAFF. Here the CDR3 DNA reads TGCGCCAGCAGCCCAACGAGATTAACGAACACTGAAGCTTTCTTT.

The chain links TRBV7-9 to TRBJ1-6; no clear D. V was cut by 3 bases and J by 6 bases, with 9 bases left in between. The V gene's germline CDR1 is SEHNR and CDR2 FQNEAQ (reference sequence). The length of the CDR3 is 14 residues. CDR3 region: CASSFDGSNSPLHF. CDR3 nucleotides: TGTGCCAGCAGCTTCGACGGTTCTAATTCACCCCTCCACTTT.

This chain connects TRBV6-6 to TRBJ1-2; D is unclear. CDR3 length: 12 amino acids. Trimming left V 4 bases short and J 6 bases short, with 9 bases between. Germline V gene lookup returns CDR1 MNHNY and CDR2 SVGAGI (reference sequence). CDR3 DNA sequence: TGTGCCAGCAGTTCCCGGGAAAATGGCTACACCTTC. It codes for CASSSRENGYTF.

The J gene is TRBJ1-1, the V gene TRBV6-5; D not resolved. Trimming cost V 5 bases and J 1 base, with 8 bases left between them. Germline loops: CDR1 MNHEY, CDR2 SVGAGI. This CDR3 has 13 amino acids. CDR3 sequence (DNA): TGTGCCAGCAGTCTCAACTGGAACACTGAAGCTTTCTTT. Residues: CASSLNWNTEAFF.

The V gene is TRBV7-9, the J gene TRBJ1-2; 8 bases align to TRBD1. Trimming at V came to 5 bases and at J to 3 bases, leaving 8 bases not matched to a gene. Germline V gene data show CDR1 as SEHNR and CDR2 as FQNEAQ (reference sequence). The CDR3 is 15 amino acids. DNA of the CDR3: TGTGCCAGCAGCAAACGGACAGGGACCTACTATGGCTACACCTTC. Protein: CASSKRTGTYYGYTF.

This rearrangement joins TRBV5-1 to TRBJ2-1; 7 bases agree with TRBD2. Trimming removed 4 bases from V and 2 bases from J; junction bases left unmatched: 6. The germline gives CDR1 SGHRS, CDR2 YFSETQ. The CDR3 loop spans 15 amino acids. Written as DNA, the CDR3 is TGCGCCAGCAGCGTGAGCGGGGTAACCTACAATGAGCAGTTCTTC. This encodes CASSVSGVTYNEQFF.

This chain uses TRBV7-9 with TRBJ2-1; 7 bases are shared with TRBD1. CDR1 SEHNR and CDR2 FQNEAQ come from the germline V gene (reference sequence). The J segment lost 3 bases and the V segment lost 3 bases, leaving 2 bases of the junction unmatched. This CDR3 is built from 14 residues. The CDR3 bases are TGTGCCAGCAGCTTCCGGGACAGCTACAATGAGCAGTTCTTC. Its protein product is CASSFRDSYNEQFF. The full variable domain, in which reference TRBV7-9 and TRBJ2-1 provide the parts outside the CDR3, is DTGVSQNPRHKITKRGQNVTFRCDPISEHNRLYWYRQTLGQGPEFLTYFQNEAQLEKSRLLSDRFSAERPKGSFSTLEIQRTEQGDSAMYLCASSFRDSYNEQFFGPGTRLTVL.

The genes are TRBV30 and TRBJ1-4, with 7 positions matching TRBD1. Germline V gene lookup returns CDR1 GTSNPN and CDR2 SVGIG (reference sequence). The CDR3 covers 15 residues. The V segment lost 2 bases and the J segment 7 bases; nucleotides outside the gene matches: 10. The CDR3 protein is CAWSRTRGRAEKLFF. For the CDR3, the DNA is TGTGCCTGGAGTAGGACCAGGGGGAGGGCTGAAAAACTGTTTTTT.

The rearrangement joins TRBV7-8 to TRBJ2-7; 7 positions agree with TRBD1. The J segment lost 1 base and the V segment lost 5 bases, leaving 2 bases of the junction unmatched. Germline CDR1 SGHVS, CDR2 FQNEAQ. The length of the CDR3 is 13 residues. The CDR3 coding sequence is TGTGCCAGCAGCACAGGGGATTCCTACGAGCAGTACTTC. The encoded protein is CASSTGDSYEQYF. The full variable domain, rest sourced from reference TRBV7-8 and TRBJ2-7, is GAGVSQSPRYKVAKRGQDVALRCDPISGHVSLFWYQQALGQGPEFLTYFQNEAQLDKSGLPSDRFFAERPEGSVSTLKIQRTQQEDSAVYLCASSTGDSYEQYFGPGTRLTVT.

This CDR3 is CASSGGGGEAQYF. CDR3 nucleotide sequence: TGTGCCAGCAGCGGGGGGGGCGGTGAGGCCCAGTACTTC. This chain uses TRBV7-2 with TRBJ2-5; possibly TRBD2 for D (7 bases). CDR1 SGHTA and CDR2 FQGNSA come from the germline V gene. V lost 5 bases to trimming and J lost 9 bases, with 16 bases between them. The CDR3 consists of 13 residues.

In its sample, this clone was seen many times. V usage is TRBV2 and J usage is TRBJ1-5; D might be TRBD1 (5 bases). The CDR3 is 13 amino acids. Germline V gives CDR1 SNHLY, CDR2 FYNNEI. Trimming pared 5 bases from V and 8 bases from J, leaving 13 bases between. CDR3 DNA: TGTGCCAGCAGTCGGGACCCCCGGGAGCCCCAGCATTTT. It is translated as CASSRDPREPQHF.

The chain joins TRBV28 to TRBJ2-3; D is undetermined. This CDR3 is 12 amino acids long. Trimming stripped 3 bases from V and 6 bases from J, with 7 bases between. CDR1 and CDR2 (germline): MDHEN, SYDVKM. This CDR3 reads CASSFRADTQYF. CDR3 DNA: TGTGCCAGCAGTTTTCGAGCGGATACGCAGTATTTT. The whole variable domain, remainder taken from reference TRBV28 and TRBJ2-3, is DVKVTQSSRYLVKRTGEKVFLECVQDMDHENMFWYRQDPGLGLRLIYFSYDVKMKEKGDIPEGYSVSREKKERFSLILESASTNQTSMYLCASSFRADTQYFGPGTRLTVL.

The rearrangement uses TRBV18 and TRBJ1-1; tentative D call: TRBD1 (5 bases). Trimming cost V 5 bases and J 0 bases, with 7 bases left between them. Germline CDR1 and CDR2: KGHSH and LQKENI. The CDR3 runs 13 residues. This CDR3 reads CASSGDLNTEAFF. The CDR3 bases are TGTGCCAGCTCAGGGGACCTGAACACTGAAGCTTTCTTT.

The chain uses TRBV19 and TRBJ2-3, with 9 bases fitting TRBD1. V dropped 6 bases and J dropped 3; count of bases not matched to a gene: 4. This CDR3 comprises 14 residues. Germline CDR1 is LNHDA and CDR2 is SQIVND (reference sequence). The CDR3 loop reads CASRDRGGTDTQYF. The CDR3 nucleotides are TGTGCCAGTAGGGACAGGGGTGGAACAGATACGCAGTATTTT.

The chain combines TRBV5-6 with TRBJ1-1; 9 nucleotides align to TRBD1. This CDR3 is 15 amino acids long. Germline V lookup: CDR1 SGHDT, CDR2 YYEEEE. Losses at the gene ends were 5 bases for V and 5 bases for J; bases not matched to a gene: 10. The chain's CDR3 is CASSFSGTGRTEAFF. The CDR3 DNA is TGTGCCAGCAGTTTCTCCGGGACAGGGAGGACTGAAGCTTTCTTT.

The chain is built from TRBV7-3 and TRBJ2-1; 9 positions agree with TRBD2. Germline V gene sequence: CDR1 SGHTA, CDR2 FQGTGA. This CDR3 region has 15 residues. V shed 3 bases, J shed 5 bases, and the junction held 5 bases outside the gene matches. The CDR3 coding sequence is TGTGCCAGCAGCTTGATGGCTAGCGGGGACAATGAGCAGTTCTTC. It specifies CASSLMASGDNEQFF.

The chain combines TRBV21-1 with TRBJ1-4. TRBV21-1 is classified as a pseudogene. The CDR3 consists of 14 residues. This CDR3 is CASSNREVGEKLFF. CDR3 DNA: TGTGCCAGCAGCAATCGGGAGGTTGGTGAAAAACTGTTTTTT.

The chain combines TRBV7-6 with TRBJ1-4, with unresolved D. Germline V CDR1 and CDR2: SGHVS, FNYEAQ. This CDR3 comprises 17 residues. V lost 1 base and J 0 bases, leaving 12 bases between the germline ends. The CDR3 spells CASSLVPDGATNEKLFF. In nucleotides, the CDR3 is TGTGCCAGCAGCTTAGTCCCGGACGGTGCAACTAATGAAAAACTGTTTTTT. Using reference TRBV7-6 and TRBJ1-4 for the parts outside the CDR3, the full variable domain is GAGVSQSPRYKVTKRGQDVALRCDPISGHVSLYWYRQALGQGPEFLTYFNYEAQQDKSGLPNDRFSAERPEGSISTLTIQRTEQRDSAMYRCASSLVPDGATNEKLFFGSGTQLSVL.

The chain couples TRBV6-5 to TRBJ2-5; TRBD2 agrees at 13 bases. The CDR3 is made up of 14 amino acids. Per germline, CDR1 MNHEY and CDR2 SVGAGI. V was pared by 7 bases and J by 7 bases, with 6 bases of the junction left unmatched. As DNA, the CDR3 is TGTGCCAGCAAGAGGACTAGCGGGGGAGGGACCCAGTACTTC. Amino acids: CASKRTSGGGTQYF.

Written as DNA, the CDR3 is TGCGCCAGCAGCCAGGACAGTAACTATGGCTACACCTTC. It translates to CASSQDSNYGYTF. J is TRBJ1-2 and V is TRBV5-1; D is perhaps TRBD1 (6 bases). The CDR3 runs 13 residues. The germline V gene has CDR1 SGHRS and CDR2 YFSETQ. V shed 4 bases and J shed 1 base, with 8 bases lying between them.

The chain joins TRBV7-9 to TRBJ2-5, with D tentatively TRBD1 (6 bases). Germline-derived CDR1 and CDR2 are SEHNR and FQNEAQ (reference sequence). Between the trimmed V and J ends, which lost 8 bases and 1 base, there was a span of 17 bases. This CDR3 has 15 amino acids. CDR3 bases: TGTGCCAGCGAGAACAGGGCTGGACCCCAAGAGACCCAGTACTTC. Translated: CASENRAGPQETQYF.

This rearrangement joins TRBV19 to TRBJ1-3, with TRBD1 as a possible D gene (5 bases). Trimming cost V 8 bases and J 5 bases, with 16 bases left between them. The CDR3 is 14 amino acids. The germline gives CDR1 LNHDA, CDR2 SQIVND (reference sequence). The CDR3 loop is CASATPGGRNTIYF. CDR3 DNA: TGTGCCAGTGCCACGCCCGGGGGAAGAAACACCATATATTTT.

Here the CDR3 reads CASSETVNTEAFF. In DNA, the CDR3 is TGCGCCAGCAGCGAGACCGTGAACACTGAAGCTTTCTTT. The rearrangement joins TRBV10-2 to TRBJ1-1; no clear D. Germline-derived CDR1 and CDR2 are WSHSY and SAAADI. The V end lost 6 bases, the J end lost 0 bases, and 8 bases lay between the germline ends. The CDR3 runs to 13 residues.

The chain is built from TRBV6-1 and TRBJ2-3, with D unclear. V dropped 3 bases and J dropped 2 bases, with 6 bases sitting between them. The CDR3 has 13 amino acids. Germline V gene data show CDR1 as MNHNS and CDR2 as SASEGT. CDR3 sequence reads: CASSDGITDTQYF. The DNA for the CDR3 is TGTGCCAGCAGTGACGGAATCACAGATACGCAGTATTTT.

This clone appeared once. The genes are TRBV2 and TRBJ1-4; possibly TRBD1 for D (5 bases). CDR1 and CDR2 (germline): SNHLY, FYNNEI. The CDR3 loop spans 15 amino acids. V lost 8 bases and J lost 7, with 20 bases in between. Here the CDR3 reads CASFSYRSPTEKLFF. In DNA form, the CDR3 reads TGTGCCAGCTTTAGTTACAGGTCCCCTACTGAAAAACTGTTTTTT.